The clone carrying this TCR beta chain was counted a few times. Its antigen is not identified. It was one heparinised blood draw, averaging about 116 mL, that each donor gave. Each sorted population was over 95% pure. Expressed TCRB transcripts were sequenced after all isolated RNA was converted to cDNA. This table comes from immunoSEQ multiplex PCR, and its TCRdb copy is limited to in-frame clones, with some not included. Of nearly 700,000 clones listed, 10% to 15% are singletons. These data come from a study of beta chain features in type 1 diabetes. Study-wide points: At VDJ recombination sites, type 1 diabetes patients had fewer insertions and more deleted nucleotides. Across all four CD4+ subsets, people with type 1 diabetes showed modestly shorter TCRB CDR3s.

Germline V gene data show CDR1 as KGHSH and CDR2 as LQKENI. The length of the CDR3 is 14 residues. V was pared by 3 bases and J by 4 bases, with 12 bases between. This chain uses TRBV18 with TRBJ1-2, with D perhaps TRBD1 (5 bases). This clonotype originated in a man younger than 35 with type 1 diabetes. The specimen sequenced was naive CD4+ T cells from blood. The CDR3 bases are TGTGCCAGCTCACCCAGGGATCGGGGCTATGGCTACACCTTC. Translating gives CASSPRDRGYGYTF. Filled out from reference TRBV18 and TRBJ1-2, the complete variable domain reads NAGVMQNPRHLVRRRGQEARLRCSPMKGHSHVYWYRQLPEEGLKFMVYLQKENIIDESGMPKERFSAEFPKEGPSILRIQQVVRGDSAAYFCASSPRDRGYGYTFGSGTRLTVV.